This T cell receptor (beta chain) was obtained from a study of T cell responses to AZD1222 COVID-19 vaccine. Study-wide points: Only a handful of AZD1222 recipients, six or seven in all, had baseline seropositivity.

Note on this clone: Its specificity is not known.

The ends were cut back, 2 bases at V and 0 bases at J, with 12 bases in the middle. This CDR3 is 16 amino acids long. CDR1 and CDR2 from the germline V gene are SGHRS and YFSETQ. TCRdb's copy holds only in-frame clones and misses some; the assay was immunoSEQ multiplex PCR. The sample records about 100,000 clones, around 90% being singletons. The sequencing here drew on peripheral blood, taken on day 0 of AZD1222 vaccination. The TCR comes from an adult in good health. The genes are TRBV5-1 and TRBJ2-1, with D possibly matching TRBD2 (6 bases). CDR3 residues: CASSFSPSDSYNEQFF. The CDR3 bases are TGCGCCAGCAGCTTCAGTCCTAGCGACTCCTACAATGAGCAGTTCTTC.